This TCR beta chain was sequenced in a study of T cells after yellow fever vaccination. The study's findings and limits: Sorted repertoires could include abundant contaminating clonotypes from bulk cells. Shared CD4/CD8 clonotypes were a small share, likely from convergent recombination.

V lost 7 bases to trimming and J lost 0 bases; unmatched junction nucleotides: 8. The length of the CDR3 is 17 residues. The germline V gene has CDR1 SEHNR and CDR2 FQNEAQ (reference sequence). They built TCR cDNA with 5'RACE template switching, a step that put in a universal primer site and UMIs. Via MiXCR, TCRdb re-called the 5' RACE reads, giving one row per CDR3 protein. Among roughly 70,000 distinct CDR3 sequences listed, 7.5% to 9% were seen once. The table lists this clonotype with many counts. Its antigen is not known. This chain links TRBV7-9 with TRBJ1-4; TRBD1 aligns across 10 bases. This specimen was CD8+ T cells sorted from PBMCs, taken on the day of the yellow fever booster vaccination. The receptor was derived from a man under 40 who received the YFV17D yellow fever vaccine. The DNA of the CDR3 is TGTGCCAGCACCCGGGACAGGGGTGTCGCAACTAATGAAAAACTGTTTTTT. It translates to CASTRDRGVATNEKLFF.